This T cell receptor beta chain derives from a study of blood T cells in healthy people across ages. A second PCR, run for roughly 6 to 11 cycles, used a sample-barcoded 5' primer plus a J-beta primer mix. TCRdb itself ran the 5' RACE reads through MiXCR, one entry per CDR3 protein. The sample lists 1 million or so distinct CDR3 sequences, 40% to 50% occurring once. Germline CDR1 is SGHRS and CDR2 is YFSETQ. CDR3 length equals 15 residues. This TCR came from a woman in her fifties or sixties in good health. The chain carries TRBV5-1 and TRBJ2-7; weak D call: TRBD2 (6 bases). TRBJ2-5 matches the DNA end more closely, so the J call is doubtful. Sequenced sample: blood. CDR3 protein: CASSWQGGVGETQYF. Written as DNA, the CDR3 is TGCGCCAGCAGCTGGCAAGGCGGGGTAGGGGAGACCCAGTACTTC.